This T cell receptor (beta chain) is drawn from a study of patients and donors after allogeneic stem cell transplantation. TCRdb reanalysed the RT-PCR reads using MiXCR and keeps one entry per CDR3 protein. The repertoire has 920,000 or so distinct CDR3 sequences, roughly 18% of them found once; the top ten carry around 6%. There are 14 residues in the CDR3. Germline lookup yields CDR1 ENHRY and CDR2 SYGVKD. V gave up 5 bases and J gave up 6 bases; unmatched junction bases: 9. This sequence was found in a human donor who was either an allogeneic HSCT recipient or a stem cell or donor lymphocyte infusion donor (not recorded which). It is not recorded whose cells these are; they may come from a transplant donor. Sequenced sample: blood, either unsorted or a sorted T cell fraction (not recorded which). The chain has TRBV10-3 and TRBJ1-1; the match to TRBD1 covers 7 bases. CDR3 in DNA: TGTGCCATCAGTCCCACAGGGGTTCTGTCTGAAGCTTTCTTT. Translated, it gives CAISPTGVLSEAFF.